This T cell receptor beta chain was recorded in a study of blood T cell repertoires in COVID-19. For the study at large: Samples representing acute and convalescent COVID-19 were sourced from the United States, Italy and Spain. From T cells, B-cell-depleted T cells, or PBMCs came the material, which was cDNA or gDNA.

Under the authors' procedure: How many nucleated cells were present was estimated from reference gene primer amplification. TCRdb's table, derived via immunoSEQ multiplex PCR, lists solely in-frame clones and lacks some. The D gene and trimming were derived from the DNA, and the V and J assignments and clone size from that table. Among about 200,000 clones listed, roughly 75% were seen once. This clone was counted between two and nine times. Sequencing input: peripheral blood. This TCR was sampled from an older woman with acute or convalescent COVID-19.

CDR3 nucleotide sequence: TGTGCCAGCAGCGACCAAGGACGGGGGCGGCTAGCGGGAGAATACTACAATGAGCAGTTCTTC. Protein product: CASSDQGRGRLAGEYYNEQFF. J is TRBJ2-1 and V is TRBV21-1; no DNA check was done on the table's D call, TRBD2. TRBV21-1 is tagged as a pseudogene. The CDR3 is 21 amino acids.